This T cell receptor beta chain was recovered during a study of identical twins (dated by TCRdb to between 2015 and 2016). Context from the whole study: To test whether fetal clonotypes persist, the study used deep sequencing on TCR alpha and beta repertoires from monozygotic twins, unrelated adults of various ages, and cord blood. To rule out contamination, replicate twin experiments were performed at different times with different library preparation protocols.

Remarks on this clonotype: The target of this receptor is not known. No per-base quality is available; no much larger clone lies one base away.

What the authors observed across the whole study: The excess sharing between twins in beta out-of-frame sequences was weaker because fewer shared sequences reduced the signal-to-noise ratio. Abundant cord blood beta clonotypes carried fewer insertions; young adult naive repertoires showed a weaker similar trend, while memory repertoires showed none. In monozygotic twins, recombination models systematically underestimated out-of-frame TCR alpha sharing, but the models matched the sharing seen between unrelated individuals. Compared with coincidental sharing between unrelated individuals, an excess of low generation-probability sequences was observed among out-of-frame TCR alpha sequences shared between twins. Because the same donors could not be followed over many years, conclusions were based on cross-sectional statistical analysis. Zero-insertion analyses could be partly confounded by invariant T cells such as MAIT and iNKT, though diverse VJ usage argued against such confounding for most clonotypes.

The library was obtained by 5' RACE. The instrument given in TCRdb is Illumina HiSeq 2000. Template switching introduced a universal primer binding site; the final cDNA contained a unique molecular identifier, enabling accurate counting of TCR cDNA molecules. Specific primers in the conserved constant-segment region were used to synthesize first-strand cDNA for the TCR alpha and beta chains. Each cDNA library was double barcoded, with a SMART-Mk sample barcode plus Illumina barcodes, to control for contamination. TruSeq adapter sequences, together with Illumina sample barcodes, were added in two successive PCR steps. The Illumina HiSeq platform was used with custom primers to sequence TCR alpha and beta cDNA libraries. On the authors' methods: MiGEC was used to process raw reads and extract unique molecular identifiers, and MiXCR was used to find CDR3 positions. For each individual, recombination models were inferred using an EM algorithm with the repgenHMM and IGoR tools. Shared clonotype analysis was performed with the tcR package in R, normalizing sharing by the product of cloneset sizes. Out-of-frame nonproductive sequences were analyzed to study raw recombination free of thymic and clonal selection effects. TCRdb trimmed the raw reads at Q25, called clones with MiXCR and kept productive beta chains. Each CDR3 protein appears once, grouped with its most common genes and DNA. The authors' filters were not applied to this entry. The sample table contains more than 350,000 distinct CDR3 sequences; only one count was recorded for about 10% of them. Roughly 8.7% of the sample comes from the top ten.

All donors were healthy Caucasians. Three unrelated non-twin adults were also sequenced: a male aged 18 to 30, a male aged 50 to 60 and a female aged 50 to 60. Using Miltenyi CD45RO+ enrichment and human naive T-cell isolation kits, memory (CD45RO+) and naive T cells were isolated from PBMC. The receptor's source is a woman aged 50 to 60 in good health. The sequenced material came from naive T cells sorted from blood. Sample cell subset or site, as interpreted from the label and publication: cells isolated with a human naive T-cell isolation kit.

The CDR3 reads as follows: CASRVNEQFF. The DNA reads as follows: TGTGCCAGCCGAGTGAATGAGCAGTTCTTC. The chain is assembled from TRBV2 and TRBJ2-1; the D gene is unclear. The CDR3, cysteine through phenylalanine, is 10 amino acids long. Just the 30-base CDR3 DNA is kept, in frame starting at base 1. V is pared back by 8 bases and J by 7 bases, with 6 bases lying between the germline termini. For CDR1 and CDR2, the germline V gene lists SNHLY and FYNNEI.